The 15 T cell receptor beta chains listed next were all sequenced from one sample in a study of shared clonotypes between healthy human individuals. Terminally differentiated effector memory CD45RA+ cells were left out of the naive CD8 fraction, which was CD45RO-negative and positively selected for CCR7. The method was immunoSEQ multiplex PCR; TCRdb's version includes in-frame clones alone and lacks a portion of them. Among some 2,000,000 clones, about 94% were seen once, and the ten largest hold 0.85% to 1.2%. Sequencing was carried out using naive CD8+ T cells sorted from blood. The receptors originated from a man between 18 and 35 years old in good health.

Note on this clone: This specimen includes other DNA sequences encoding the same CDR3. The rearrangement links TRBV10-3 to TRBJ2-7; D call uncertain. Per the germline V gene, CDR1 is ENHRY and CDR2 is SYGVKD. CDR3 length: 13 residues. Trimming took off 2 bases at V and 0 bases at J, with 5 bases between the two ends. The CDR3 DNA reads TGTGCCATCAGTGAGACGGGCTCCTACGAGCAGTACTTC. This sequence encodes CAISETGSYEQYF.

V is TRBV6-1 and J is TRBJ1-1; D possibly corresponds to TRBD1 (5 bases). CDR1 MNHNS and CDR2 SASEGT come from the germline V gene. V was pared by 11 bases and J by 5 bases, with 12 bases between. The CDR3 is made up of 11 amino acids. CDR3 nucleotides: TGTGCCTTCGCCGGGGGGACTGAAGCTTTCTTT. Its translation is CAFAGGTEAFF.

This clone came up once. The genes are TRBV5-8 and TRBJ1-2; tentatively, D is TRBD1 (5 bases). The CDR3 contains 18 residues. V lost 4 bases, J lost 4 bases, and 26 bases lay in between. Germline V gene data show CDR1 as SGHTS and CDR2 as YDEGEE. The CDR3 protein is CASSPGRKIESRSYGYTF. CDR3 DNA sequence: TGTGCCAGCAGCCCGGGACGAAAGATCGAGTCGAGGAGCTATGGCTACACCTTC.

The chain employs TRBV7-9 and TRBJ2-1, with a weak D call TRBD1 (6 bases). Germline lookup yields CDR1 SEHNR and CDR2 FQNEAQ (reference sequence). With 8 bases removed from V and 6 bases from J, the gap between germline ends came to 11 bases. This CDR3 region has 12 residues. CDR3 sequence reads: CASFGTSNEQFF. The CDR3 coding sequence is TGTGCCAGCTTCGGGACAAGCAATGAGCAGTTCTTC.

The chain combines TRBV28 with TRBJ2-1, with D tentatively TRBD2 (7 bases). This CDR3 contains 17 residues. Germline V gives CDR1 MDHEN, CDR2 SYDVKM. V was clipped by 2 bases and J by 2 bases, with 16 bases between them. The CDR3 DNA follows: TGTGCCAGCAGTTTAGGAAAGGGGGAGGGCACCTACAATGAGCAGTTCTTC. Translation: CASSLGKGEGTYNEQFF.

This chain uses TRBV6-1 with TRBJ1-6, with TRBD1 identical over 9 bases. CDR3 length: 15 residues. The V and J ends lost 4 bases and 8 bases, in that order; junction bases with no gene match: 6. The germline V gene has CDR1 MNHNS and CDR2 SASEGT. CDR3 sequence reads: CASSAGTGFDSPLHF. The CDR3 bases are TGTGCCAGCAGTGCAGGGACAGGGTTTGATTCACCCCTCCACTTT.

The chain combines TRBV5-6 with TRBJ2-7, with 8 bases aligning to TRBD2. The germline V gene encodes CDR1 SGHDT and CDR2 YYEEEE. J gave up 4 bases and V 3 bases, and 12 bases lay outside the gene matches. This CDR3 comprises 16 residues. CDR3 DNA: TGTGCCAGCAGCTCCGGGGCCAGCGGGGGTTCTTACGAGCAGTACTTC. It specifies CASSSGASGGSYEQYF.

The genes are TRBV28 and TRBJ2-7, with a weak D call TRBD1 (6 bases). Trimming removed 4 bases from V and 4 bases from J, with 8 bases in between. Germline V gene sequence: CDR1 MDHEN, CDR2 SYDVKM. CDR3 length equals 12 residues. CDR3 sequence: CASSSGTYEQYF. The CDR3 DNA reads TGTGCCAGCAGTTCCGGGACATACGAGCAGTACTTC.

The chain employs TRBV27 and TRBJ2-2; D perhaps matches TRBD2 (5 bases). The CDR3 extends over 16 amino acids. V was cut by 6 bases and J by 4 bases, with 18 bases left in between. CDR1 and CDR2 from the germline V gene are MNHEY and SMNVEV (reference sequence). As DNA, the CDR3 is TGTGCCAGCAGCTCCCCTTTTGGGGAGCTCACCGGGGAGCTGTTTTTT. Encoded protein: CASSSPFGELTGELFF.

This chain uses TRBV5-6 with TRBJ2-7; 7 nucleotides line up with TRBD1. The CDR3 is 15 residues long. Trimming took 3 bases from V and 6 from J; bases not matched to a gene: 12. Per germline, CDR1 SGHDT and CDR2 YYEEEE. CDR3 bases: TGTGCCAGCAGCTCTGAGGGGGCCCGATACGTCGAGCAGTACTTC. As protein: CASSSEGARYVEQYF. Full variable domain (missing parts from reference TRBV5-6 and TRBJ2-7): DAGVTQSPTHLIKTRGQQVTLRCSPKSGHDTVSWYQQALGQGPQFIFQYYEEEERQRGNFPDRFSGHQFPNYSSELNVNALLLGDSALYLCASSSEGARYVEQYFGPGTRLTVT.

The chain couples TRBV19 to TRBJ2-2; D is uncertain. Looked up from germline, CDR1 is LNHDA and CDR2 is SQIVND (reference sequence). The CDR3 has 12 amino acids. Deletions cut 9 bases from V and 4 bases from J, with 9 bases between. As DNA, the CDR3 is TGTGCCAGCGGGTTCAGCACCGGGGAGCTGTTTTTT. Translation gives CASGFSTGELFF.

The V call is TRBV27, the J call TRBJ2-5; tentative D call: TRBD2 (5 bases). V was pared by 3 bases and J by 3 bases, with 14 bases between. The V gene's germline CDR1 is MNHEY and CDR2 SMNVEV (reference sequence). The CDR3 runs to 15 residues. The CDR3: CASSFIQSGKETQYF. CDR3 DNA sequence: TGTGCCAGCAGTTTCATACAATCCGGGAAAGAGACCCAGTACTTC.

J is TRBJ1-4 and V is TRBV6-1; the D gene is possibly TRBD1 (5 bases). V lost 6 bases to trimming and J lost 8 bases, with 19 bases between them. Germline V gives CDR1 MNHNS, CDR2 SASEGT. This CDR3 region has 15 residues. As DNA, the CDR3 is TGTGCCAGCAGCCTCCTTACAGGTCCTGGAGAAAAACTGTTTTTT. It yields the protein CASSLLTGPGEKLFF.

The gene calls are TRBV27 and TRBJ2-7, with TRBD2 matching over 9 bases. Germline CDR1 MNHEY, CDR2 SMNVEV (reference sequence). The V gene end was trimmed by 3 bases and the J gene end by 5 bases; junction bases not matched to a gene: 2. The CDR3 totals 13 residues. The CDR3 spells CASSFSGGHEQYF. The DNA of the CDR3 is TGTGCCAGCAGTTTTAGCGGGGGCCACGAGCAGTACTTC.

V and J are TRBV5-6 and TRBJ2-1, with 7 bases fitting TRBD1. The V gene end was trimmed by 3 bases and the J gene end by 8 bases; junction bases not matched to a gene: 8. The length of the CDR3 is 14 residues. Germline CDR1 and CDR2: SGHDT and YYEEEE. In nucleotides, the CDR3 is TGTGCCAGCAGCTCCCTGACAGGGTCCCATGAGCAGTTCTTC. Translating gives CASSSLTGSHEQFF.